This entry lists 4 T cell receptor beta chains sequenced from one sample in a study of blood T cell repertoires in COVID-19 (dated by TCRdb to 2018 to 2021). The library came from the immunoSEQ multiplex PCR assay. TCRdb took this table from immuneACCESS and kept in-frame rearrangements with V and J called. Such tables lack part of the clones; where checked against another copy, unresolved V genes explain under half of the gap, and the rest is unexplained. Within this sample are about 100,000 clones, with roughly nine tenths of them counted one time only. Less than 2% of the sample comes from the top ten. The sequenced sample was peripheral blood. The receptors come from a man aged 55 to 70 with acute or convalescent COVID-19.

V is TRBV6-5 and J is TRBJ2-1; the D gene is possibly TRBD2 (6 bases). V was cut by 5 bases and J by 0 bases, with 11 bases left in between. Germline V gene data show CDR1 as MNHEY and CDR2 as SVGAGI. This CDR3 spans 15 amino acids. CDR3 residues: CASSRTTSSYNEQFF. CDR3 DNA: TGTGCCAGCAGTCGGACTACCAGCTCCTACAATGAGCAGTTCTTC.

This clone was counted once. The chain is built from TRBV5-4 and TRBJ1-3; D call uncertain. This CDR3 spans 15 amino acids. The V gene lost 6 bases and the J gene lost 8 bases, with 21 bases spanning the gap. Germline values: CDR1 SGHNT, CDR2 YYREEE (reference sequence). The CDR3 region is CASTAGNPSIDTIYF. The CDR3, as DNA: TGTGCCAGCACCGCGGGGAACCCCAGTATCGACACCATATATTTT.

V usage is TRBV25-1 and J usage is TRBJ2-6; no clear D gene. The length of the CDR3 is 14 residues. V gave up 7 bases and J gave up 0 bases, with 7 bases separating them. The V gene's germline CDR1 is MGHDK and CDR2 SYGVNS. This CDR3 is CASKDNSGANVLTF. The CDR3 coding sequence is TGTGCCAGCAAAGACAACTCTGGGGCCAACGTCCTGACTTTC.

This clone was observed a single time. V gene TRBV19 combines with J gene TRBJ2-7, with D perhaps TRBD1 (5 bases). V shed 3 bases and J shed 3 bases, with 9 bases lying between them. Germline V CDR1 and CDR2: LNHDA, SQIVND (reference sequence). The CDR3 length is 13 residues. DNA for the CDR3: TGTGCCAGTAGTATCTCAGGGAACTACGAGCAGTACTTC. This sequence encodes CASSISGNYEQYF. Complete variable domain (other parts from reference TRBV19 and TRBJ2-7): DGGITQSPKYLFRKEGQNVTLSCEQNLNHDAMYWYRQDPGQGLRLIYYSQIVNDFQKGDIAEGYSVSREKKESFPLTVTSAQKNPTAFYLCASSISGNYEQYFGPGTRLTVT.